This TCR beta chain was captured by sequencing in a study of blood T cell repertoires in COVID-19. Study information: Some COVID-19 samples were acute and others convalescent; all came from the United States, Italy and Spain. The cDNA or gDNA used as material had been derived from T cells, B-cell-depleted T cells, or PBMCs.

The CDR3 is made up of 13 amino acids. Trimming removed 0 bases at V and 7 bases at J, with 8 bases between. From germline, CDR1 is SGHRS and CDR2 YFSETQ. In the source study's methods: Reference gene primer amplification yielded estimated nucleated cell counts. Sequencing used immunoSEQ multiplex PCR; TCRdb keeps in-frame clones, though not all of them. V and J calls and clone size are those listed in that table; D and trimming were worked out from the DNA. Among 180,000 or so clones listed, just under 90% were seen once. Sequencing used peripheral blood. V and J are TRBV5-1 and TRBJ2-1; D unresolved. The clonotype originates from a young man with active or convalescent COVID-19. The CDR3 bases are TGCGCCAGCAGCTTGGTTAGAGTAAATGAGCAGTTCTTC. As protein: CASSLVRVNEQFF.